The present T cell receptor beta chain was sequenced within a study of blood T cell repertoires in COVID-19 (TCRdb year 2020). The study in broad terms: Samples covering the acute and convalescent phases of COVID-19 were provided by collaborators in the United States, Italy and Spain. The material from the prospective study consisted of cDNA or gDNA derived from T cells, B-cell-depleted T cells, or PBMCs. The dataset comprised deeply sampled blood TCRbeta repertoires from subjects exposed to, actively infected with, or recovered from COVID-19. The repertoires were made available in a free public database intended to serve as a resource for research on the immune response to SARS-CoV-2. The samples were drawn from the first 160 participants of the ongoing ImmuneRACE study and from 950 to 1,500 subjects provided by 6 global collaborators. A de-identified subject ID, COVID-19 status, age in years and sex were almost always included in the sample metadata. Where available, HLA class I and class II types were taken from metadata supplied by the sample provider and were not determined by assay-based typing.

The immunoSEQ Assay, a bias-controlled multiplex PCR, was used to amplify TCRbeta CDR3 regions from genomic DNA. On the study's bioinformatics: The number of nucleated cells in each sample was estimated by amplification of reference gene primers within the assay. To quantify the absolute abundance of each unique TCRbeta CDR3 rearrangement, sequence reads were collapsed and filtered. For each sample, productive Simpson clonality was calculated by taking the square root of Simpson's diversity index across productive rearrangements. TCRdb's version of the immuneACCESS table is confined to in-frame rearrangements and falls short of the full clone set. An unresolved V gene accounts for under half of the shortfall where checked; the remainder is of unknown origin. From that table come the V and J calls and clone size; the DNA was used to work out D and trimming. Within this sample are a few hundred thousand clones, with less than 85% of them counted one time only. Around 7.7% of the sample is taken by the ten largest.

As to this clone: The antigen this receptor binds is unknown. Base qualities were left out, and no much larger clone turns up one base away.

General findings and caveats noted by the study authors: How much clinical and demographic metadata was included differed by source and by participant, and the metadata was provided uncurated.

Whole blood was collected in K2EDTA tubes by collaborating institutions according to the institutions' own protocols. For TCRbeta analysis, collaborator samples were shipped as frozen whole blood, as isolated PBMCs, or as DNA extracted from either sample type. Including cysteine and phenylalanine, the CDR3 has 14 amino acids. Only the CDR3 DNA is retained, 42 bases long and in frame from the first base. The V end loses 4 bases and the J end loses 3 bases, and a stretch of 10 bases separates them. CDR1 SGHRS and CDR2 YFSETQ were looked up in the germline V gene. The sequence came from a woman in her 70s with acute or convalescent COVID-19. The sequence is built from TRBV5-1 and TRBJ1-4, with no confident D gene call. What was sequenced was peripheral blood. This receptor has the CDR3 CASSLATSNEKLFF. The DNA sequence is given as TGCGCCAGCAGCCTCGCGACTTCTAATGAAAAACTGTTTTTT.